This TCR beta chain was sequenced during a study of response to subunit inactivated influenza vaccine. The CDR3 consists of 16 residues. Trimming pared 0 bases from V and 4 bases from J, leaving 12 bases between. Germline CDR1 LGHNA, CDR2 YNFKEQ. MiXCR was run by TCRdb on the RT-PCR reads, yielding one entry per CDR3 protein. The repertoire holds 500,000 to 550,000 distinct CDR3 sequences, around 21% seen once, with 2.8% in the top ten. The same data also contributed to another study, on T cells expressing NK-cell markers. From that paper: Beta-chain TCR cDNA was generated via 5'RACE template switching with UMIs. According to the study, TCR beta repertoires originated from sorted CD3+CD56+NKG2C+, CD3+CD56+NKG2C- and CD3+CD56-NKG2C+ T cells. In five or six donors, dominant CD3+CD56+NKG2C+ clonotypes ranked among the top 10 CD8+ clonotypes. For four donors, these clonotypes were likewise the leading ones in the CD3+CD56-NKG2C+ fraction. Certain NKG2C+ T cell clones were expanded, and their HCMV specificity remained unclear.

The sample consisted of CD4+ T cells sorted from PBMCs, taken about 12 days after vaccination. The sequence was collected from a man in his forties or fifties who received an inactivated influenza vaccine. The rearrangement uses TRBV4-2 and TRBJ1-4; D ambiguous. As DNA, the CDR3 is TGTGCCAGCAGCCAAGATAGTGTACACAGTAATGAAAAACTGTTTTTT. This encodes CASSQDSVHSNEKLFF.